A single sample is the source of the 17 T cell receptor beta chains below, sequenced in a study of shared clonotypes between healthy human individuals. Using immunoSEQ multiplex PCR, the repertoire was profiled, and TCRdb retains in-frame clones only, with some absent. Of 2,100,000 or so clones in the sample, approximately 95% were seen once. The sequencing input was naive CD4+ T cells sorted from blood. Stated subset: CD45RA+ positively selected. The source is a young man in good health.

A note on this clone: Other DNA sequences in the same sample also yield this CDR3. V and J are TRBV2 and TRBJ2-5, with a weak D call TRBD1 (5 bases). Germline loops: CDR1 SNHLY, CDR2 FYNNEI. Trimming took 2 bases from V and 2 from J, leaving 9 bases between them. This CDR3 spans 14 amino acids. CDR3 sequence reads: CASSEQGGQETQYF. Here the CDR3 DNA reads TGTGCCAGCAGTGAACAGGGTGGGCAAGAGACCCAGTACTTC.

The V gene is TRBV7-9, the J gene TRBJ1-6; weak D call: TRBD1 (5 bases). V shed 5 bases and J shed 10 bases, with 12 bases lying between them. The germline gives CDR1 SEHNR, CDR2 FQNEAQ (reference sequence). The CDR3 is 13 amino acids. CDR3 DNA sequence: TGTGCCAGCAGCAGCAGGGTTTTGTCACCCCTCCACTTT. This gives the protein CASSSRVLSPLHF.

The chain links TRBV6-5 to TRBJ1-4; 7 bases align to TRBD1. With V trimmed by 1 base and J by 5 bases, 7 bases remained unmatched. This CDR3 comprises 16 residues. Germline lookup yields CDR1 MNHEY and CDR2 SVGAGI. CDR3 sequence reads: CASSYFRQGGNEKLFF. The CDR3 coding sequence is TGTGCCAGCAGTTACTTCCGACAGGGTGGGAATGAAAAACTGTTTTTT.

V and J are TRBV9 and TRBJ2-7; no definite D call. Germline lookup yields CDR1 SGDLS and CDR2 YYNGEE. Trimming stripped 3 bases from V and 2 bases from J, with 12 bases between. This CDR3 is built from 14 residues. CDR3 sequence reads: CASSANTVAYEQYF. For the CDR3, the DNA is TGTGCCAGCAGCGCGAATACAGTGGCCTACGAGCAGTACTTC.

The rearrangement links TRBV5-4 to TRBJ2-5; TRBD1 matches at 7 bases. CDR1 and CDR2 (germline): SGHNT, YYREEE (reference sequence). The J segment lost 4 bases and the V segment lost 5 bases, leaving 5 bases of the junction unmatched. CDR3 length equals 13 residues. Here the CDR3 DNA reads TGTGCCAGCAGTATAGACAGGGCAGAGACCCAGTACTTC. Its translation: CASSIDRAETQYF.

The rearrangement uses TRBV6-7 and TRBJ1-1; D is uncertain. TRBV6-7 is an ORF, and what it does is uncertain. CDR3 length: 14 amino acids. V dropped 4 bases and J dropped 7 bases, with 16 bases sitting between them. CDR3 amino acids: CASSLYSRTLEAFF. CDR3 in DNA: TGTGCCAGCAGTTTATACAGTAGAACTCTTGAAGCTTTCTTT.

Written as DNA, the CDR3 is TGTGCCAGCAAATATGGACGGGGGACCTACGAGCAGTACTTC. This encodes CASKYGRGTYEQYF. The chain joins TRBV28 to TRBJ2-7; perhaps TRBD2 as D (6 bases). The CDR3 totals 14 residues. The ends were cut back, 7 bases at V and 2 bases at J, with 15 bases in the middle. Germline CDR1 and CDR2: MDHEN and SYDVKM.

CDR3 in DNA: TGTGCCAGTAGTTCCTCCGGGACCTATTATCAGCCCCAGCATTTT. Its translation is CASSSSGTYYQPQHF. The chain links TRBV19 to TRBJ1-5, with D possibly being TRBD1 (5 bases). V dropped 5 bases and J dropped 5 bases, with 16 bases sitting between them. The CDR3 length is 15 residues. Germline V gene sequence: CDR1 LNHDA, CDR2 SQIVND (reference sequence). The complete variable domain, with remaining parts taken from reference TRBV19 and TRBJ1-5, reads DGGITQSPKYLFRKEGQNVTLSCEQNLNHDAMYWYRQDPGQGLRLIYYSQIVNDFQKGDIAEGYSVSREKKESFPLTVTSAQKNPTAFYLCASSSSGTYYQPQHFGDGTRLSIL.

This clone showed up just a few times. The J gene is TRBJ2-2, the V gene TRBV30; 8 nucleotides align to TRBD1. Germline CDR1 and CDR2: GTSNPN and SVGIG (reference sequence). Losses at the gene ends were 3 bases for V and 6 bases for J; bases not matched to a gene: 9. The CDR3 runs 15 residues. In DNA, the CDR3 is TGTGCCTGGAGCGCCCGCGGACAGGGCGCCGGGGAGCTGTTTTTT. Translating gives CAWSARGQGAGELFF.

The chain couples TRBV2 to TRBJ2-2; D possibly uses TRBD1 or TRBD2 (5 bases each). The germline V and J ends were trimmed by 8 bases and 4 bases, with 11 bases remaining between them. The CDR3 runs to 13 residues. Germline CDR1 and CDR2: SNHLY and FYNNEI. CDR3 bases: TGTGCCAGCGGGGGAGAGAGCACCGGGGAGCTGTTTTTT. It yields the protein CASGGESTGELFF.

CDR3 protein: CASAKGGTDTQYF. CDR3 sequence (DNA): TGTGCCAGCGCGAAAGGGGGGACAGATACGCAGTATTTT. This sequence joins TRBV6-1 and TRBJ2-3; D tentatively reads TRBD1 or TRBD2 (6 bases each). V gave up 8 bases and J gave up 3 bases, with 12 bases separating them. Germline V gene sequence: CDR1 MNHNS, CDR2 SASEGT. CDR3 length: 13 residues.

The chain is built from TRBV27 and TRBJ2-5; a possible D gene is TRBD2 (6 bases). This CDR3 has 13 amino acids. Germline CDR1 and CDR2: MNHEY and SMNVEV (reference sequence). The V end lost 2 bases, the J end lost 6 bases, and 10 bases lay between the germline ends. The CDR3: CASSLGGLKTQYF. CDR3 nucleotide sequence: TGTGCCAGCAGTTTAGGAGGGCTGAAGACCCAGTACTTC.

Written as DNA, the CDR3 is TGTGCCATCAGTGGGTCGACAGACGAGCAGTACTTC. It translates to CAISGSTDEQYF. The chain carries TRBV10-3 and TRBJ2-7, with TRBD1 as a possible D gene (5 bases). This CDR3 spans 12 amino acids. V lost 4 bases to trimming and J lost 5 bases, with 9 bases between them. In germline, CDR1 is ENHRY, CDR2 SYGVKD.

The chain carries TRBV6-5 and TRBJ2-7; D unresolved. The CDR3 consists of 13 residues. V dropped 2 bases and J dropped 2 bases, with 7 bases sitting between them. Germline CDR1 and CDR2: MNHEY and SVGAGI. In nucleotides, the CDR3 is TGTGCCAGCAGTTACGGCGAAACCTACGAGCAGTACTTC. Protein: CASSYGETYEQYF.

The V and J genes are TRBV5-4 and TRBJ2-7; D unresolved. Germline V lookup: CDR1 SGHNT, CDR2 YYREEE (reference sequence). Deletions cut 0 bases from V and 3 bases from J, with 10 bases between. CDR3 length: 14 amino acids. CDR3 sequence reads: CASSLGTKNYEQYF. CDR3 bases: TGTGCCAGCAGCTTGGGGACCAAGAACTACGAGCAGTACTTC.

J is TRBJ1-2 and V is TRBV6-5, with 7 bases lining up with TRBD1. CDR3 length equals 14 residues. V lost 0 bases and J lost 8; bases outside the gene matches: 6. The germline CDR1 and CDR2 sequences are MNHEY and SVGAGI. The DNA for the CDR3 is TGTGCCAGCAGTTACTCCGGACAGGCGGCGGGCTACACCTTC. Translation gives CASSYSGQAAGYTF.

The chain employs TRBV15 and TRBJ1-1; unclear D gene. The V end was cut by 1 base, the J end by 1 base, with 10 bases between. The CDR3 has 15 residues. Germline-derived CDR1 and CDR2 are LNHNV and YYDKDF (reference sequence). In DNA, the CDR3 is TGTGCCACCAGCAGAGGTGGGGTCCAGAACACTGAAGCTTTCTTT. Amino acid sequence: CATSRGGVQNTEAFF.